These 26 T cell receptor beta chains were sequenced from one sample in a study of CD8 T cells in Susac syndrome. Random hexamers served to reverse transcribe about 0.5 to 1 ug RNA. TCRdb independently ran MiXCR on the immunoSEQ multiplex PCR reads; one entry per CDR3 protein. Among some 170,000 distinct CDR3 sequences listed, approximately 94% were seen once. The specimen was CD4+ T cells from PBMCs. All receptors derive from a human donor with multiple sclerosis.

This rearrangement joins TRBV28 to TRBJ2-5; 7 nucleotides agree with TRBD1. Germline V gives CDR1 MDHEN, CDR2 SYDVKM. CDR3 length: 15 residues. After removal of 1 base from V and 2 bases from J, the junction contained 4 bases not matched to a gene. CDR3 region: CASSLLGDSQETQYF. CDR3 nucleotides: TGTGCCAGCAGTTTATTAGGGGACAGTCAAGAGACCCAGTACTTC.

The V call is TRBV12-3 or TRBV12-4, the J call TRBJ2-3; D may be TRBD2 (6 bases). The CDR3 has 16 amino acids. Trimming took off 2 bases at V and 0 bases at J, with 12 bases between the two ends. CDR3 bases: TGTGCCAGCAGTTTACCTCGAGGAGGGAGCACAGATACGCAGTATTTT. Protein sequence: CASSLPRGGSTDTQYF.

The chain recombines TRBV5-1 with TRBJ1-1, with D possibly matching TRBD1 (5 bases). CDR3 length: 17 amino acids. Deletions cut 0 bases from V and 0 bases from J, with 15 bases between. The V gene's germline CDR1 is SGHRS and CDR2 YFSETQ. In DNA, the CDR3 is TGCGCCAGCAGCTTGGAAGGGGCCTCCTACCTGAACACTGAAGCTTTCTTT. Its translation is CASSLEGASYLNTEAFF.

The J gene is TRBJ1-1, the V gene TRBV5-4, with no clear D. This CDR3 spans 13 amino acids. V was pared by 0 bases and J by 2 bases, with 5 bases between. Looked up from germline, CDR1 is SGHNT and CDR2 is YYREEE (reference sequence). CDR3 nucleotides: TGTGCCAGCAGCTTGGGGACCAACACTGAAGCTTTCTTT. Translated: CASSLGTNTEAFF. Variable domain in full (rest from reference TRBV5-4 and TRBJ1-1): ETGVTQSPTHLIKTRGQQVTLRCSSQSGHNTVSWYQQALGQGPQFIFQYYREEENGRGNFPPRFSGLQFPNYSSELNVNALELDDSALYLCASSLGTNTEAFFGQGTRLTVV.

This clonotype occurred once. The chain carries TRBV7-2 and TRBJ2-2; D gene ambiguous. Germline-derived CDR1 and CDR2 are SGHTA and FQGNSA. The CDR3 sequence is 16 residues long. V shed 0 bases and J shed 6 bases, with 14 bases lying between them. The CDR3 DNA is TGTGCCAGCAGCTTAGCGGCGGAGATGGTATCCGGGGAGCTGTTTTTT. It specifies CASSLAAEMVSGELFF.

The J gene is TRBJ2-7, the V gene TRBV29-1; maybe TRBD1 (6 bases). The V gene's germline CDR1 is SQVTM and CDR2 ANQGSEA. V lost 4 bases to trimming and J lost 5 bases, with 18 bases between them. The CDR3 is made up of 14 amino acids. CDR3 in DNA: TGCAGCGTTGTAGGGGGACACTTAGTAGACGAGCAGTACTTC. Translation: CSVVGGHLVDEQYF.

The chain recombines TRBV5-1 with TRBJ1-2; D is perhaps TRBD1 (5 bases). Germline V CDR1 and CDR2: SGHRS, YFSETQ. V was shortened by 0 bases and J by 4 bases, with 10 bases between the two germline ends. The length of the CDR3 is 14 residues. CDR3 region: CASSLDRSGYGYTF. The CDR3 nucleotides are TGCGCCAGCAGCTTGGACAGGAGCGGCTATGGCTACACCTTC. The entire variable domain, with the rest obtained from reference TRBV5-1 and TRBJ1-2, is as follows: KAGVTQTPRYLIKTRGQQVTLSCSPISGHRSVSWYQQTPGQGLQFLFEYFSETQRNKGNFPGRFSGRQFSNSRSEMNVSTLELGDSALYLCASSLDRSGYGYTFGSGTRLTVV.

The table lists this clonotype with a count of one. The J gene is TRBJ2-5, the V gene TRBV7-9; maybe TRBD2 (7 bases). Germline V lookup: CDR1 SEHNR, CDR2 FQNEAQ (reference sequence). Trimming cost V 5 bases and J 9 bases, with 19 bases left between them. This CDR3 contains 14 residues. Here the CDR3 DNA reads TGTGCCAGCAGCCTCGGGACTACAGGGAGGGCCCAGTACTTC. Its protein product is CASSLGTTGRAQYF.

This chain uses TRBV19 with TRBJ2-5, with D hard to call. From germline, CDR1 is LNHDA and CDR2 SQIVND (reference sequence). The CDR3 loop spans 11 amino acids. The V end was cut by 6 bases, the J end by 2 bases, with 4 bases between. The CDR3 coding sequence is TGTGCCAGTAGGGGGCAAGAGACCCAGTACTTC. This encodes CASRGQETQYF.

V is TRBV6-4 and J is TRBJ2-1; no firm D call. The V gene lost 6 bases and the J gene lost 6 bases, with 15 bases spanning the gap. CDR1 is MRHNA, CDR2 SNTAGT, per germline. This CDR3 spans 14 amino acids. The CDR3 reads CASRARIESNEQFF. CDR3 sequence (DNA): TGTGCCAGCAGAGCCAGGATAGAATCCAATGAGCAGTTCTTC.

The chain combines TRBV12-3 or TRBV12-4 with TRBJ2-7; D is ambiguous. The V gene lost 1 base and the J gene lost 5 bases, with 9 bases spanning the gap. The CDR3 is made up of 13 amino acids. CDR3 region: CASSLGLRNEQYF. DNA of the CDR3: TGTGCCAGCAGTTTAGGCCTTAGGAACGAGCAGTACTTC.

CDR3 DNA: TGTGCCATCGGGACAGGCGCCGGTGTTGCCGGGGAGCTGTTTTTT. The encoded protein is CAIGTGAGVAGELFF. The rearrangement links TRBV28 to TRBJ2-2; 8 positions agree with TRBD1. Germline values: CDR1 MDHEN, CDR2 SYDVKM. J was trimmed by 6 bases and V by 10 bases; bases with no gene match: 13. CDR3 length equals 15 residues.

The rearrangement joins TRBV9 to TRBJ1-1; D possibly corresponds to TRBD1 (6 bases). Trimming cost V 1 base and J 6 bases, with 19 bases left between them. There are 16 residues in the CDR3. Germline CDR1 reads SGDLS; CDR2 reads YYNGEE. CDR3 nucleotide sequence: TGTGCCAGCAGCGTATCCAGGGGCTCAGTAGGGGCTGAAGCTTTCTTT. It encodes CASSVSRGSVGAEAFF.

The chain couples TRBV12-5 to TRBJ1-2; unclear D gene. In germline, CDR1 is LGHNT, CDR2 FRNRAP. Trimming removed 4 bases from V and 8 bases from J, with 11 bases in between. The CDR3 is made up of 12 amino acids. The CDR3 DNA follows: TGTGCTAGTGGTTCGGGAGCCGGGGGCTACACCTTC. Amino acids: CASGSGAGGYTF.

V is TRBV7-9 and J is TRBJ1-2; D remains unclear. The V gene lost 2 bases and the J gene lost 6 bases, with 16 bases spanning the gap. The CDR3 is 15 residues long. Germline V CDR1 and CDR2: SEHNR, FQNEAQ (reference sequence). CDR3 nucleotide sequence: TGTGCCAGCAGCTTATTGGCTGCAGGTGGACATGGCTACACCTTC. Translating gives CASSLLAAGGHGYTF.

The V call is TRBV29-1, the J call TRBJ1-1; possibly TRBD1 for D (6 bases). Germline V gene sequence: CDR1 SQVTM, CDR2 ANQGSEA. V gave up 7 bases and J gave up 1 base, with 13 bases separating them. This CDR3 has 13 residues. The CDR3 region has the DNA TGCAGCGCGTCGAAAGGGGGGAACACTGAAGCTTTCTTT. It specifies CSASKGGNTEAFF.

The rearrangement uses TRBV11-1 and TRBJ2-7, with a tentative D call TRBD1 (5 bases). Germline V gives CDR1 SGHAT, CDR2 FQDESV (reference sequence). The CDR3 loop spans 13 amino acids. V was clipped by 3 bases and J by 6 bases, with 12 bases between them. As DNA, the CDR3 is TGTGCCAGCAGCTTCCGGCAGGGCGGCGAGCAGTACTTC. This encodes CASSFRQGGEQYF.

The chain uses TRBV5-1 and TRBJ1-1; unclear D gene. Trimming removed 1 base at V and 2 bases at J, with 9 bases between. The CDR3 is 14 residues long. Germline CDR1 SGHRS, CDR2 YFSETQ. This CDR3 reads CASSLLTSNTEAFF. CDR3 nucleotides: TGCGCCAGCAGCTTGTTAACGTCAAACACTGAAGCTTTCTTT.

This rearrangement joins TRBV10-3 to TRBJ2-1, with TRBD2 identical over 7 bases. Germline loops: CDR1 ENHRY, CDR2 SYGVKD. CDR3 length: 12 amino acids. J lost 8 bases, V lost 5 bases, and 3 bases had no gene match. The CDR3 bases are TGTGCCATCAGTCCAGGGAGGGATGAGCAGTTCTTC. Its protein is CAISPGRDEQFF.

V is TRBV2 and J is TRBJ1-1, with a tentative D call TRBD1 (5 bases). This CDR3 comprises 13 residues. Germline CDR1 is SNHLY and CDR2 is FYNNEI. The V end lost 7 bases, the J end lost 1 base, and 10 bases lay between the germline ends. CDR3 sequence reads: CASTRGENTEAFF. The CDR3 bases are TGTGCCAGCACCCGGGGGGAGAACACTGAAGCTTTCTTT.

This clonotype appeared a few times. This chain uses TRBV28 with TRBJ1-1, with D perhaps TRBD1 (5 bases). The CDR3 sequence is 15 residues long. With 6 bases removed from V and 1 base from J, the gap between germline ends came to 15 bases. Germline CDR1 is MDHEN and CDR2 is SYDVKM. This CDR3 is CASSPGRPRNTEAFF. The CDR3 DNA is TGTGCCAGCAGCCCGGGACGGCCACGGAACACTGAAGCTTTCTTT.

J is TRBJ1-1 and V is TRBV20-1, with D hard to call. From germline, CDR1 is DFQATT and CDR2 SNEGSKA (reference sequence). The CDR3 is 15 amino acids. Trimming left V 8 bases short and J 6 bases short, with 25 bases between. In DNA, the CDR3 is TGCAGTCTGAAGGAAGGTTGGGATTGGGCATCTGAAGCTTTCTTT. This translates into CSLKEGWDWASEAFF.

This clonotype appeared a single time. V and J are TRBV30 and TRBJ2-6, with a possible D match to TRBD2 (5 bases). The V and J ends lost 6 bases and 4 bases respectively, with 16 bases between them. Per the germline V gene, CDR1 is GTSNPN and CDR2 is SVGIG (reference sequence). This CDR3 spans 15 amino acids. The CDR3 bases are TGTGCCTGCCCCTCTTACTCGGGGGGGGCCAACGTCCTGACTTTC. It yields the protein CACPSYSGGANVLTF.

This rearrangement joins TRBV29-1 to TRBJ2-1; D is ambiguous. The germline CDR1 and CDR2 sequences are SQVTM and ANQGSEA. V dropped 1 base and J dropped 4 bases, with 8 bases sitting between them. The CDR3 is 13 residues long. The CDR3 is CSVEVHTYNEQFF. Here the CDR3 DNA reads TGCAGCGTTGAAGTGCATACGTACAATGAGCAGTTCTTC.

The gene calls are TRBV3-1 and TRBJ2-5; D may be TRBD1 or TRBD2 (5 bases each). CDR1 and CDR2 (germline): LGHDT, YNNKEL (reference sequence). Trimming left V 6 bases short and J 0 bases short, with 14 bases between. CDR3 length: 15 amino acids. CDR3 loop: CASRSGPRYQETQYF. The CDR3 DNA sequence: TGTGCCAGCAGGTCGGGACCGCGGTACCAAGAGACCCAGTACTTC.

The genes are TRBV5-4 and TRBJ1-1, with a tentative D call TRBD1 (5 bases). Germline V gene sequence: CDR1 SGHNT, CDR2 YYREEE (reference sequence). There are 13 residues in the CDR3. V lost 4 bases to trimming and J lost 1 base, with 8 bases between them. The CDR3 here is CASSGGQNTEAFF. Written as DNA, the CDR3 is TGTGCCAGCAGCGGCGGACAGAACACTGAAGCTTTCTTT.